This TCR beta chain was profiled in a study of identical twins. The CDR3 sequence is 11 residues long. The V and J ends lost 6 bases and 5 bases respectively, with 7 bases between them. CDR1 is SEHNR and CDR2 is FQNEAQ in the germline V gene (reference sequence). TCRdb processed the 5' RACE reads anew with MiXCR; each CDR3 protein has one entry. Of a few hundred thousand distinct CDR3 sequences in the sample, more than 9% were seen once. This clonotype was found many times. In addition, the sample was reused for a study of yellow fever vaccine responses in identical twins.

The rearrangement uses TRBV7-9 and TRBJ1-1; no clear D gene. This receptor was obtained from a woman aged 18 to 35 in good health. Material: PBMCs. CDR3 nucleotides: TGTGCCAGCAGTTTTGGTACTGAAGCTTTCTTT. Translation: CASSFGTEAFF.